A selection of T cell receptor beta chains follows, all from one sample in a study of blood T cell repertoires in COVID-19. Here immunoSEQ multiplex PCR was the method, and the copy in TCRdb shows in-frame clones only, minus some. The sample yields 51,000 or so clones, roughly nine tenths seen once. Sequenced: peripheral blood. The receptor set was obtained from an elderly man with active or convalescent COVID-19. CDR3s include the opening cysteine and the closing phenylalanine or tryptophan. The D gene is left open where the match is weak. Some rows have no size entry. The others give once, few or many, or a class for an expanded clone.

TRBD1	NA	TRBV5-1	TRBJ1-1	TGCGCCAGCAGCTACAGGGGGGAGAACACTGAAGCTTTCTTT	CASSYRGENTEAFF
NA	NA	TRBV5-1	TRBJ2-2	TGCGCCAGCAGCTTGAGTACTAGCAACACCGGGGAGCTGTTTTTT	CASSLSTSNTGELFF
NA	NA	TRBV30	TRBJ2-3	TGTGCCTGGAGTGTACTAGTGGGTACAGATACGCAGTATTTT	CAWSVLVGTDTQYF
NA	NA	TRBV7-2	TRBJ2-4	TGTGCCAGCAGCTTAGTGACAGCGTTAGCCAAAAACATTCAGTACTTC	CASSLVTALAKNIQYF
NA	NA	TRBV6-5	TRBJ1-2	TGTGCCAGCACTCCCCTCCGGGGTTTGGGCGGCTACACCTTC	CASTPLRGLGGYTF
NA	NA	TRBV7-2	TRBJ2-5	TGTGCCAGCAGCTCTTCACACAGCCAAGAGACCCAGTACTTC	CASSSSHSQETQYF
NA	once	TRBV19	TRBJ1-5	TGTGCCAGTAGTACTGAGGGGAGGAGCAATCAGCCCCAGCATTTT	CASSTEGRSNQPQHF
TRBD1	NA	TRBV5-4	TRBJ1-2	TGTGCCAGCAGGTTTGGGACAGGGCGGAACTATGGCTACACCTTC	CASRFGTGRNYGYTF
NA	NA	TRBV28	TRBJ1-4	TGTGCCAGCAGTTTGGCGACAGCGCCTAGGAAGGAGGGACTGTTTTTT	CASSLATAPRKEGLFF
NA	NA	TRBV3-1/TRBV3-2	TRBJ1-2	TGTGCCAGCAGCCAAGACCCAGGGATCCCCTACTATGGCTACACCTTC	CASSQDPGIPYYGYTF
NA	NA	TRBV4-1	TRBJ2-7	TGCGCCAGCAGCCAAGACTTCGGCGGCGCGACGACCTACGAGCAGTACTTC	CASSQDFGGATTYEQYF
NA	NA	TRBV6-5	TRBJ2-7	TGTGCCAGCAACATAGCGACGGGGAGTTCCTACGAGCAGTACTTC	CASNIATGSSYEQYF
NA	NA	TRBV30	TRBJ2-3	TGTGCCTGGAGTCGCGGGTTCGCGGATACGCAGTATTTT	CAWSRGFADTQYF
TRBD1	NA	TRBV27	TRBJ1-6	TGTGCCAGCAGTTTTCGAGGGGGGGACAGGGTCTCATCACCCCTCCACTTT	CASSFRGGDRVSSPLHF
NA	NA	TRBV30	TRBJ1-5	TGTGCCTGGAGTGTAGGGCCCGGGGTGGGCCAGCCCCAGCATTTT	CAWSVGPGVGQPQHF
NA	once	TRBV7-3	TRBJ1-1	TGTGCCAGATACTTTAGGGGGATTAGTACTGAAGCTTTCTTT	CARYFRGISTEAFF
TRBD2	once	TRBV7-3	TRBJ2-3	TGTGCCAGCAGCACCGGGACTAGCCTAACAGATACGCAGTATTTT	CASSTGTSLTDTQYF
TRBD2	NA	TRBV7-9	TRBJ2-1	TGTGCCAGCAGCTTAAGCGGGGGGTACAATGAGCAGTTCTTC	CASSLSGGYNEQFF